This passage covers 22 T cell receptor beta chains from one sample sequenced in a study of shared clonotypes between healthy human individuals. Method: immunoSEQ multiplex PCR; TCRdb's copy keeps in-frame clones and lacks some. The repertoire includes around 2.5 million clones, 80% to 95% of them detected once, and around 0.37% sits in the top ten. The sequencing sample was made of naive CD4+ T cells from PBMCs. Noted subset: CD45RA+ positively selected. The receptors come from a man aged 18 to 35 in good health. Some clones in this sample may be carry-over from other donors' samples.

The sample holds a few counts of this clone. The rearrangement joins TRBV28 to TRBJ2-7; D is ambiguous. The CDR3 is 11 amino acids. The V end lost 8 bases, the J end lost 5 bases, and 10 bases lay between the germline ends. The germline V gene encodes CDR1 MDHEN and CDR2 SYDVKM. The CDR3 sequence is CASGLYNEQYF. The CDR3 DNA sequence: TGTGCCAGCGGCCTCTACAACGAGCAGTACTTC.

This chain connects TRBV5-5 to TRBJ1-2; no reliable D call. V gave up 4 bases and J gave up 4 bases, with 23 bases separating them. Germline CDR1 is SGHKS and CDR2 is YYEKEE (reference sequence). The CDR3 runs to 17 residues. CDR3 in DNA: TGTGCCAGCAGCCCAAATTCCGGGTCCGCCTACCCCTATGGCTACACCTTC. Amino acids: CASSPNSGSAYPYGYTF.

The J gene is TRBJ2-2, the V gene TRBV29-1, with no clear D. Trimming pared 5 bases from V and 5 bases from J, leaving 6 bases between. Looked up from germline, CDR1 is SQVTM and CDR2 is ANQGSEA. There are 11 residues in the CDR3. CDR3 residues: CSVIRTGELFF. For the CDR3, the DNA is TGCAGCGTTATTAGGACCGGGGAGCTGTTTTTT.

This chain links TRBV7-2 with TRBJ2-3; 9 bases agree with TRBD2. The CDR3 runs 16 residues. Germline V gene lookup returns CDR1 SGHTA and CDR2 FQGNSA. V lost 4 bases and J lost 5; bases outside the gene matches: 10. The CDR3 loop reads CASSSHGGRAIDTQYF. The CDR3 DNA reads TGTGCCAGCAGCTCCCATGGCGGGAGGGCAATAGATACGCAGTATTTT. The full variable domain, with the rest looked up from reference TRBV7-2 and TRBJ2-3, is GAGVSQSPSNKVTEKGKDVELRCDPISGHTALYWYRQSLGQGLEFLIYFQGNSAPDKSGLPSDRFSAERTGGSVSTLTIQRTQQEDSAVYLCASSSHGGRAIDTQYFGPGTRLTVL.

The DNA of the CDR3 is TGTGCCAGCAGTTCTGTCCGGGACGCCGCTGGCGAGCAGTACTTC. Its protein product is CASSSVRDAAGEQYF. The J gene is TRBJ2-7, the V gene TRBV6-1, with D possibly called TRBD1 or TRBD2 (5 bases each). The CDR3 is 15 amino acids. Trimming took 5 bases from V and 6 from J, leaving 20 bases between them. Germline V gene data show CDR1 as MNHNS and CDR2 as SASEGT.

This chain links TRBV7-3 with TRBJ2-1; tentative D call: TRBD2 (5 bases). CDR3 length equals 15 residues. V shed 5 bases and J shed 0 bases, with 11 bases lying between them. CDR1 is SGHTA, CDR2 FQGTGA, per germline. Here the CDR3 reads CASSRDVGSYNEQFF. The CDR3 DNA is TGTGCCAGCAGCCGGGATGTCGGCTCCTACAATGAGCAGTTCTTC. The entire variable domain, with the rest obtained from reference TRBV7-3 and TRBJ2-1, is as follows: GAGVSQTPSNKVTEKGKYVELRCDPISGHTALYWYRQSLGQGPEFLIYFQGTGAADDSGLPNDRFFAVRPEGSVSTLKIQRTERGDSAVYLCASSRDVGSYNEQFFGPGTRLTVL.

V and J are TRBV4-3 and TRBJ1-5, with D maybe TRBD1 (5 bases). V dropped 0 bases and J dropped 6 bases, with 12 bases sitting between them. The CDR3 totals 15 residues. Looked up from germline, CDR1 is LGHNA and CDR2 is YSLEER. DNA of the CDR3: TGCGCCAGCAGCCAAGATTCCCGGGGCTCTCAGCCCCAGCATTTT. It encodes CASSQDSRGSQPQHF.

V is TRBV28 and J is TRBJ2-2, with unresolved D. Germline assignment: CDR1 MDHEN and CDR2 SYDVKM. The CDR3 extends over 13 amino acids. The V and J ends lost 2 bases and 6 bases respectively, with 7 bases between them. CDR3 loop: CASSLNSPGELFF. In nucleotides, the CDR3 is TGTGCCAGCAGTTTAAATAGCCCCGGGGAGCTGTTTTTT.

J is TRBJ2-1 and V is TRBV28; 7 bases are a match to TRBD2. Germline CDR1 MDHEN, CDR2 SYDVKM. The CDR3 consists of 12 residues. The V segment lost 8 bases and the J segment 7 bases; nucleotides outside the gene matches: 5. CDR3 DNA: TGTGCCAGCGCACTGGGGGGGAATGAGCAGTTCTTC. It encodes CASALGGNEQFF.

The V call is TRBV7-2, the J call TRBJ1-4; D is uncertain. There are 15 residues in the CDR3. Per germline, CDR1 SGHTA and CDR2 FQGNSA. V shed 5 bases and J shed 0 bases, with 10 bases lying between them. CDR3 sequence: CASSPRATTNEKLFF. In nucleotides, the CDR3 is TGTGCCAGCAGCCCAAGGGCAACAACTAATGAAAAACTGTTTTTT.

The genes are TRBV5-4 and TRBJ2-5, with D perhaps matching TRBD2 (5 bases). Between the trimmed V and J ends, which lost 4 bases and 5 bases, there was a span of 15 bases. CDR3 size: 14 residues. Germline V lookup: CDR1 SGHNT, CDR2 YYREEE (reference sequence). The CDR3 region has the DNA TGTGCCAGCAGCCCCAGCCCAGCGGTGGAGACCCAGTACTTC. Protein: CASSPSPAVETQYF. The full variable domain, with the rest looked up from reference TRBV5-4 and TRBJ2-5, is ETGVTQSPTHLIKTRGQQVTLRCSSQSGHNTVSWYQQALGQGPQFIFQYYREEENGRGNFPPRFSGLQFPNYSSELNVNALELDDSALYLCASSPSPAVETQYFGPGTRLLVL.

V is TRBV11-3 and J is TRBJ2-5; the D gene is possibly TRBD2 (6 bases). The CDR3 sequence is 15 residues long. The V end lost 5 bases, the J end lost 5 bases, and 18 bases lay between the germline ends. Looked up from germline, CDR1 is SGHNT and CDR2 is YENEEA. CDR3 nucleotides: TGTGCCAGCAGCCCCGGGGACGGCGGGGTGGAGACCCAGTACTTC. Translation: CASSPGDGGVETQYF.

This clone was recorded only once. This chain connects TRBV9 to TRBJ2-1; D not certain. In germline, CDR1 is SGDLS, CDR2 YYNGEE. The CDR3 consists of 15 residues. Trimming shortened V by 0 bases and J by 2 bases, and 9 bases separated the two germline ends. As DNA, the CDR3 is TGTGCCAGCAGCGTAGGGTCGATGCCCTACAATGAGCAGTTCTTC. This sequence encodes CASSVGSMPYNEQFF.

J is TRBJ2-3 and V is TRBV6-5; D is unresolved. The CDR3 has 14 amino acids. In germline, CDR1 is MNHEY, CDR2 SVGAGI. Trimming left V 0 bases short and J 4 bases short, with 8 bases between. DNA for the CDR3: TGTGCCAGCAGTTACTCGGTTCCGCCAGATACGCAGTATTTT. It translates to CASSYSVPPDTQYF.

The genes are TRBV6-6 and TRBJ2-7, with D possibly matching TRBD1 (5 bases). Germline V lookup: CDR1 MNHNY, CDR2 SVGAGI (reference sequence). This CDR3 contains 13 residues. Trimming left V 2 bases short and J 3 bases short, with 8 bases between. The CDR3 bases are TGTGCCAGCAGTTACGCGGACATCTACGAGCAGTACTTC. Translation gives CASSYADIYEQYF.

This chain connects TRBV30 to TRBJ1-5; D may be TRBD1 (5 bases). This CDR3 comprises 14 residues. Trimming shortened V by 5 bases and J by 0 bases, and 11 bases separated the two germline ends. Germline lookup yields CDR1 GTSNPN and CDR2 SVGIG (reference sequence). The CDR3 sequence is CAWEGLNSNQPQHF. As DNA, the CDR3 is TGTGCCTGGGAGGGACTTAATAGCAATCAGCCCCAGCATTTT.

This clone was detected a few times. V is TRBV7-2 and J is TRBJ1-3; no firm D call. V lost 1 base and J lost 3, with 16 bases in between. Germline lookup yields CDR1 SGHTA and CDR2 FQGNSA. This CDR3 is built from 17 residues. The CDR3 reads CASSLVPGLRSGNTIYF. The CDR3 DNA sequence: TGTGCCAGCAGCTTAGTACCAGGCTTAAGGAGTGGAAACACCATATATTTT.

CDR3 protein: CASSNRDSNYGYTF. The CDR3 DNA sequence: TGTGCCAGCAGCAACCGGGACAGTAACTATGGCTACACCTTC. V gene TRBV21-1 combines with J gene TRBJ1-2; the table's D call, TRBD1, has no DNA check behind it. TRBV21-1 is tagged as a pseudogene. The CDR3 has 14 amino acids.

J is TRBJ2-5 and V is TRBV27, with D perhaps TRBD2 (5 bases). The CDR3 contains 15 residues. Germline CDR1 is MNHEY and CDR2 is SMNVEV (reference sequence). V was pared by 6 bases and J by 5 bases, with 19 bases between. CDR3 nucleotides: TGTGCCAGCAGCGGGCTTCTAGGGAGTCAGGAGACCCAGTACTTC. Its protein is CASSGLLGSQETQYF.

The rearrangement uses TRBV28 and TRBJ1-1; D call uncertain. This CDR3 spans 12 amino acids. V lost 7 bases and J 5 bases, leaving 11 bases between the germline ends. The germline gives CDR1 MDHEN, CDR2 SYDVKM. DNA of the CDR3: TGTGCCAGCACTTCCGTCGGTACTGAAGCTTTCTTT. Translated, it gives CASTSVGTEAFF.

This chain links TRBV5-1 with TRBJ2-7, with TRBD1 matching over 7 bases. Germline V CDR1 and CDR2: SGHRS, YFSETQ. The ends lost 3 bases at V and 4 bases at J; junction bases unmatched: 4. CDR3 length: 13 amino acids. For the CDR3, the DNA is TGCGCCAGCAGCTCCGAGGGACAGTACGAGCAGTACTTC. Residues: CASSSEGQYEQYF.

This clone was seen just once. The rearrangement joins TRBV2 to TRBJ1-2; the D is unclear. From germline, CDR1 is SNHLY and CDR2 FYNNEI. The CDR3 is 13 residues long. Trimming left V 1 base short and J 8 bases short, with 11 bases between. The CDR3 loop reads CASSEDRAGGYTF. The CDR3 DNA is TGTGCCAGCAGTGAAGACCGAGCTGGGGGCTACACCTTC.